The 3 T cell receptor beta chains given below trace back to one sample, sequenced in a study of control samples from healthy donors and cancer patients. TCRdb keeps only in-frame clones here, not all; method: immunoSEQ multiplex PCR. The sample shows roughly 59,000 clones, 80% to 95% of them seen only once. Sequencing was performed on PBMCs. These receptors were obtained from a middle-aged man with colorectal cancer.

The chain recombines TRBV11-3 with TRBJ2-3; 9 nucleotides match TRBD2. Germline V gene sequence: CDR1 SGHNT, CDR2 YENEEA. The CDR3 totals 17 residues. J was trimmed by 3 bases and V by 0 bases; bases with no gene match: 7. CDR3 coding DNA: TGTGCCAGCAGCTTAGATCCCCTGCGGGGGGGTACAGATACGCAGTATTTT. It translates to CASSLDPLRGGTDTQYF.

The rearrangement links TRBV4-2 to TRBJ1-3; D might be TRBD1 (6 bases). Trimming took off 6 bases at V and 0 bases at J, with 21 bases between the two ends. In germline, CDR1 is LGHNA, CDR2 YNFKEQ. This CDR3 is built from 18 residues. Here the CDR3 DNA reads TGTGCCAGCAGATACCTCTTCCGGGGGGCGCGCTCTGGAAACACCATATATTTT. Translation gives CASRYLFRGARSGNTIYF.

CDR3 nucleotides: TGCGCCAGCAGCCAACTTCTAGCGGGGCAGTATGAGCAGTTCTTC. Translating it yields CASSQLLAGQYEQFF. J is TRBJ2-1 and V is TRBV4-3; 9 bases line up with TRBD2. The CDR3 spans 15 residues. The V and J ends lost 2 bases and 8 bases, in that order; junction bases with no gene match: 7. CDR1 and CDR2 (germline): LGHNA, YSLEER.